This T cell receptor beta chain was profiled in a study of T cell responses to AZD1222 COVID-19 vaccine. General study findings and limits: Donors were largely white British and mainly female; clonal diversity was possibly underestimated. Distributed over spike, vaccine-associated CD4 TCRs predominated at 160-218 and 743-854. Unmutated variant regions are reportedly targeted by nearly half of spike-specific TCRs. Once two AZD1222 doses were given, Spike-specific TCR breadth and depth went up.

V lost 2 bases to trimming and J lost 4 bases, with 12 bases between them. This CDR3 spans 14 amino acids. Germline V gives CDR1 SGHAT, CDR2 FQNNGV. As concerns this clone: Its antigen remains unidentified.

Sequencing used immunoSEQ multiplex PCR; TCRdb keeps in-frame clones, though not all of them. The sample contains roughly 93,000 clones, 80% to 90% of which appear only once. V is TRBV11-2 and J is TRBJ2-7, with D possibly matching TRBD2 (6 bases). This clonotype was sampled from an adult in good health. The material was peripheral blood, obtained on day 0 of AZD1222 vaccination. The CDR3 coding sequence is TGTGCCAGCAGCTTACGCAGGGAGGCGTACGAGCAGTACTTC. Its translation: CASSLRREAYEQYF.